This T cell receptor (beta chain) was identified during a study of breast tumors, draining lymph nodes, adjacent tissues. Regarding the study as a whole: Findings are consistent with lymph node origin and intratumoral expansion of most tumor T cells. Luminal-like breast cancer showed significantly greater tumor-nontumor repertoire similarity than basal-like breast cancer did. Tumor T cell lymph node origin was a supported hypothesis, not proven.

CDR1 is SGHNT and CDR2 is YYREEE in the germline V gene (reference sequence). V was clipped by 6 bases and J by 9 bases; unmatched bases: 16. The CDR3 has 17 residues. This clonotype occurred many times. Antigen: not known. TCRdb called the multiplex PCR reads again in MiXCR, with one record for every CDR3 protein. The repertoire holds some 100,000 distinct CDR3 sequences, with around 20% as singletons. The lymph nodes were axillary draining lymph nodes from breast cancer patients. This sequence joins TRBV5-4 and TRBJ2-1; TRBD2 matches at 12 bases. This TCR was recovered from a female donor with breast cancer. Some clones in this sample may be carry-over from other donors' samples. Specimen: axillary lymph node tissue. Here the CDR3 DNA reads TGTGCCAGCACCCCCTCTAGCGGGGGGGAAATAGTAGGTGAGCAGTTCTTC. It codes for CASTPSSGGEIVGEQFF.